This TCR beta chain was recorded in a study of T cell repertoires in cytomegalovirus infection (dated by TCRdb to between 2018 and 2020). About the investigation overall: Peptide stimulations targeted recently identified HLA-C-restricted CMV epitopes, whose presentation resists viral immunomodulation, together with well-studied HLA-B-restricted epitopes. Donor HLA type was relevant to the analysis, because carriage of CMV infection together with the matching HLA type was indicated by public TCR beta signatures. The full study reports these points: The ex vivo response was dominated by HLA-C-restricted CMV-specific TCR beta clonotypes, which also provided the single most frequent clonotype in two of eight donors. Cumulative frequency of public TCR beta family members discriminated carriers of CMV infection plus the relevant HLA type in this cohort and an independent approximately 370-donor cohort.

As for this clonotype: There is no known antigen for this receptor. No clone much larger than this one lies a single base away; base qualities are absent.

The treatment or condition label for this specimen denotes: in vitro stimulation with specific CMV peptide epitopes to enrich CMV-specific T cells. V and J lose 2 bases and 0 bases, and a span of 7 bases separates them. CDR1 and CDR2 are drawn from the germline V gene: KGHSH, LQKENI. Spanning cysteine to phenylalanine, the CDR3 consists of 15 amino acids. The kept DNA is CDR3 alone, 45 bases in frame from the first base. Sequencing took place on an Illumina HiSeq 1500. TCRdb reprocessed the public reads (quality trimming at Q25 with fastp, clone calling with MiXCR) and kept in-frame beta chains. Each record represents a unique CDR3 protein, reported with the most common genes and DNA among its rows. A total of roughly 80,000 distinct CDR3 sequences appear in this sample, 20% to 30% of them only once. The biggest ten clones account for roughly 50% of the sample.

The specimen comprised CD8+ T cells from cultured PBMCs, sampled from culture after CMV antigen stimulation. This clonotype originated in a human donor in good health (CMV status not recorded). Some clones in this sample may be carry-over from other donors' samples. The chain is assembled from TRBV18 and TRBJ1-4; the D gene assignment is ambiguous. The CDR3 region has the sequence CASSPEHATNEKLFF. In nucleotide form, the sequence is TGTGCCAGCTCACCAGAACATGCAACTAATGAAAAACTGTTTTTT.